This entry lists 26 T cell receptor beta chains sequenced from one sample in a study of cytomegalovirus exposure and HLA in healthy donors (dated by TCRdb to about 2017). Library preparation used the immunoSEQ multiplex PCR assay. The multiplex PCR relied on a mix of 60 forward primers for TCR Vbeta segments and 13 reverse primers for TCR Jbeta segments. TCRdb mirrors the immuneACCESS table, restricted to in-frame sequences. Some clones are absent from its copies; in checked studies, under half trace to an unresolved V gene, and the reason for the others is unknown. For this sample the table gives some 180,000 clones, of which 75% were detected only once. About 2.7% of the sample lies in the top ten. The material sequenced was PBMCs. The receptor set was obtained from a male donor in good health and CMV-seronegative.

This clone has a single count. V gene TRBV30 combines with J gene TRBJ1-6, with TRBD1 as a possible D gene (5 bases). The CDR3 length is 16 residues. V was shortened by 2 bases and J by 0 bases, with 11 bases between the two germline ends. Germline V CDR1 and CDR2: GTSNPN, SVGIG (reference sequence). The CDR3 nucleotides read TGTGCCTGGAGTACAGGCCTCTACTCCTATAATTCACCCCTCCACTTT. This sequence encodes CAWSTGLYSYNSPLHF.

This clone was seen only once. The sample has other DNA sequences that encode this CDR3 too. The chain employs TRBV28 and TRBJ1-2; D is unresolved. CDR3 length: 12 residues. The V gene lost 1 base and the J gene lost 5 bases, with 5 bases spanning the gap. The germline CDR1 and CDR2 sequences are MDHEN and SYDVKM. The CDR3 DNA reads as TGTGCCAGCAGTTTATCCCGTTATGGCTACACCTTC. Protein sequence: CASSLSRYGYTF.

In this sample, this clone turned up once. The chain's CDR3 is CASSPSGTSGGAYGELFF. The DNA for the CDR3 is TGTGCCAGCAGCCCTTCCGGGACTAGCGGGGGGGCCTACGGGGAGCTGTTTTTT. This sequence joins TRBV5-4 and TRBJ2-2, with 16 nucleotides matching TRBD2. Germline CDR1 and CDR2: SGHNT and YYREEE (reference sequence). CDR3 length: 18 amino acids. J gave up 7 bases and V 4 bases, and 10 bases lay outside the gene matches.

The rearrangement links TRBV19 to TRBJ1-5; weak D call: TRBD1 (5 bases). Looked up from germline, CDR1 is LNHDA and CDR2 is SQIVND (reference sequence). The V and J ends lost 4 bases and 0 bases respectively, with 16 bases between them. The CDR3 length is 17 residues. The CDR3 loop is CASSSLLQGYSNQPQHF. The CDR3 DNA is TGTGCCAGTAGTAGCCTCCTCCAGGGTTATAGCAATCAGCCCCAGCATTTT.

The CDR3 region has the DNA TGTGCCAGCAGCGGACAGGGGGCTTATCACGAGCAGTACTTC. It yields the protein CASSGQGAYHEQYF. The genes are TRBV6-5 and TRBJ2-7; TRBD1 matches 11 bases. The V gene's germline CDR1 is MNHEY and CDR2 SVGAGI. The trim removed 6 bases at V and 5 bases at J, leaving 6 bases unmatched. This CDR3 has 14 residues.

V usage is TRBV28 and J usage is TRBJ2-4, with 7 bases that match TRBD1. The CDR3 spans 16 residues. Trimming at V came to 10 bases and at J to 0 bases, leaving 12 bases not matched to a gene. Germline V gives CDR1 MDHEN, CDR2 SYDVKM. CDR3 sequence reads: CATQGDRTIAKNIQYF. For the CDR3, the DNA is TGTGCCACCCAGGGGGATCGGACGATAGCCAAAAACATTCAGTACTTC.

This chain joins TRBV6-1 and TRBJ1-2, with no clear D. CDR1 and CDR2 (germline): MNHNS, SASEGT. This CDR3 is 15 amino acids long. With 2 bases removed from V and 8 bases from J, the gap between germline ends came to 18 bases. CDR3 protein: CASSEIIGTARGYTF. Here the CDR3 DNA reads TGTGCCAGCAGTGAAATTATCGGTACAGCTCGGGGCTACACCTTC.

The rearrangement links TRBV30 to TRBJ1-4; D possibly corresponds to TRBD1 (6 bases). Germline V lookup: CDR1 GTSNPN, CDR2 SVGIG (reference sequence). Trimming took 1 base from V and 5 from J, leaving 20 bases between them. There are 17 residues in the CDR3. This chain's CDR3 is CAWSDRLTGTANEKLFF. DNA for the CDR3: TGTGCCTGGAGTGACCGACTAACAGGGACGGCCAATGAAAAACTGTTTTTT.

The rearrangement joins TRBV6-1 to TRBJ1-1, with unresolved D. The CDR3 covers 14 residues. The germline V gene has CDR1 MNHNS and CDR2 SASEGT. The germline V and J ends were trimmed by 2 bases and 2 bases, with 9 bases remaining between them. The CDR3 loop is CASSEQTVNTEAFF. CDR3 bases: TGTGCCAGCAGTGAACAAACAGTCAACACTGAAGCTTTCTTT.

The V call is TRBV19, the J call TRBJ1-2, with D possibly matching TRBD1 (6 bases). The CDR3 is made up of 16 amino acids. Germline CDR1 and CDR2: LNHDA and SQIVND (reference sequence). V lost 6 bases and J 0 bases, leaving 17 bases between the germline ends. The CDR3 nucleotides are TGTGCCAGTAGGACTACAGGGTTGGAAGCTAACTATGGCTACACCTTC. It specifies CASRTTGLEANYGYTF.

The CDR3 loop is CASSRPGLAGVTGELFF. The CDR3 DNA reads as TGTGCCAGCTCACGCCCGGGACTAGCGGGAGTCACCGGGGAGCTGTTTTTT. This chain links TRBV18 with TRBJ2-2; TRBD2 matches at 14 bases. The CDR3 is made up of 17 amino acids. With 4 bases clipped from V and 4 bases from J, the junction kept 5 bases outside the gene matches. The germline V gene encodes CDR1 KGHSH and CDR2 LQKENI.

In its sample, this clone was seen once. The chain employs TRBV30 and TRBJ2-5, with TRBD1 identical over 8 bases. Per the germline V gene, CDR1 is GTSNPN and CDR2 is SVGIG (reference sequence). V lost 2 bases, J lost 2 bases, and 10 bases stayed unmatched. CDR3 length: 16 amino acids. CDR3 nucleotides: TGTGCCTGGAGTCAGGGGGCCACCCGGGGGCAAGAGACCCAGTACTTC. Amino acid sequence: CAWSQGATRGQETQYF. Complete variable domain (other parts from reference TRBV30 and TRBJ2-5): SQTIHQWPATLVQPVGSPLSLECTVEGTSNPNLYWYRQAAGRGLQLLFYSVGIGQISSEVPQNLSASRPQDRQFILSSKKLLLSDSGFYLCAWSQGATRGQETQYFGPGTRLLVL.

This clone was counted once. The V call is TRBV29-1, the J call TRBJ1-3; the D gene is possibly TRBD1 (6 bases). CDR3 length: 14 residues. Germline loops: CDR1 SQVTM, CDR2 ANQGSEA. The V and J ends lost 7 bases and 1 base respectively, with 14 bases between them. Here the CDR3 reads CSAGTSYSGNTIYF. The DNA of the CDR3 is TGCAGCGCTGGGACATCCTATTCTGGAAACACCATATATTTT.

The chain is built from TRBV6-5 and TRBJ2-7; no clear D. Germline V lookup: CDR1 MNHEY, CDR2 SVGAGI. Trimming left V 7 bases short and J 0 bases short, with 13 bases between. CDR3 length: 14 residues. In DNA, the CDR3 is TGTGCCAGCACCCCTAGGCAACCCTCCTACGAGCAGTACTTC. This codes for CASTPRQPSYEQYF.

The gene calls are TRBV23-1 and TRBJ2-7; D is uncertain. TRBV23-1 is assigned to the ORF class and has an uncertain function. The CDR3 sequence is 9 residues long. V was clipped by 7 bases and J by 4 bases, with 2 bases between them. For the CDR3, the DNA is TGCGCCAGCATATACGAGCAGTACTTC. Protein sequence: CASIYEQYF.

This clone occurred a few times. The rearrangement joins TRBV5-4 to TRBJ2-3; D is unclear. Germline V CDR1 and CDR2: SGHNT, YYREEE (reference sequence). V lost 1 base, J lost 1 base, and 4 bases lay in between. The CDR3 runs to 13 residues. The CDR3 DNA reads as TGTGCCAGCAGCTTGTCTGGCACAGATACGCAGTATTTT. Protein product: CASSLSGTDTQYF.

The genes are TRBV25-1 and TRBJ1-5; D perhaps matches TRBD1 (6 bases). V was pared by 6 bases and J by 4 bases, with 13 bases between. This CDR3 comprises 14 residues. Germline loops: CDR1 MGHDK, CDR2 SYGVNS. The CDR3: CASRGQQGNQPQHF. The CDR3 DNA is TGTGCCAGCAGAGGACAGCAAGGAAATCAGCCCCAGCATTTT. Full variable domain (outside the CDR3, taken from reference TRBV25-1 and TRBJ1-5): EADIYQTPRYLVIGTGKKITLECSQTMGHDKMYWYQQDPGMELHLIHYSYGVNSTEKGDLSSESTVSRIRTEHFPLTLESARPSHTSQYLCASRGQQGNQPQHFGDGTRLSIL.

The chain employs TRBV7-9 and TRBJ1-2; TRBD1 agrees at 10 bases. This CDR3 comprises 17 residues. The junction had 9 bases not matched to a gene; V was cut back by 5 bases and J by 0 bases. The V gene's germline CDR1 is SEHNR and CDR2 FQNEAQ (reference sequence). The DNA of the CDR3 is TGTGCCAGCAGCCCCCGGGACAGGGGCCCCTCTAACTATGGCTACACCTTC. Amino acids: CASSPRDRGPSNYGYTF.

This clone was detected once. This rearrangement joins TRBV19 to TRBJ1-5, with D perhaps matching TRBD1 (6 bases). From germline, CDR1 is LNHDA and CDR2 SQIVND (reference sequence). This CDR3 has 16 amino acids. V lost 1 base to trimming and J lost 5 bases, with 15 bases between them. CDR3 in DNA: TGTGCCAGTAGTATAGGTACCAGGGGATTCGATCAGCCCCAGCATTTT. It is translated as CASSIGTRGFDQPQHF. Full variable domain (outside the CDR3, taken from reference TRBV19 and TRBJ1-5): DGGITQSPKYLFRKEGQNVTLSCEQNLNHDAMYWYRQDPGQGLRLIYYSQIVNDFQKGDIAEGYSVSREKKESFPLTVTSAQKNPTAFYLCASSIGTRGFDQPQHFGDGTRLSIL.

CDR3 in amino acids: CASSTAGGPVEQYF. As DNA, the CDR3 is TGTGCCAGCAGTACTGCGGGAGGGCCAGTCGAGCAGTACTTC. The genes are TRBV6-6 and TRBJ2-7; 9 bases line up with TRBD2. The CDR3 sequence is 14 residues long. V trimming: 5 bases; J trimming: 6 bases; junction bases outside the gene matches: 8. The germline gives CDR1 MNHNY, CDR2 SVGAGI (reference sequence).

A note on this clone: One junction end does not reproduce the germline sequence, and a read error may be involved. V usage is TRBV7-9 and J usage is TRBJ2-1; D uncertain. Germline CDR1 reads SEHNR; CDR2 reads FQNEAQ (reference sequence). There are 11 residues in the CDR3. CDR3 protein: CSSSSADEQFF. The CDR3 DNA sequence: TGTTCCAGCAGCTCGGCGGATGAGCAGTTCTTC.

V gene TRBV2 combines with J gene TRBJ1-2, with TRBD1 matching 7 bases. The length of the CDR3 is 16 residues. V shed 10 bases, J shed 3 bases, and the junction held 17 bases outside the gene matches. CDR1 and CDR2 from the germline V gene are SNHLY and FYNNEI. This CDR3 is CATGTEVRGVDYGYTF. The CDR3 nucleotides are TGTGCCACCGGGACAGAAGTTCGGGGAGTCGACTATGGCTACACCTTC.

The chain joins TRBV6-5 to TRBJ1-2; maybe TRBD1 (6 bases). Germline V gives CDR1 MNHEY, CDR2 SVGAGI. The V end was cut by 5 bases, the J end by 6 bases, with 13 bases between. This CDR3 spans 13 amino acids. The CDR3: CASSLRGGNGYTF. CDR3 DNA sequence: TGTGCCAGCAGTCTAAGGGGGGGAAATGGCTACACCTTC.

The chain combines TRBV6-5 with TRBJ2-7; possible D gene TRBD1, 5 bases. Trimming removed 0 bases at V and 2 bases at J, with 11 bases between. This CDR3 has 15 amino acids. Germline CDR1 reads MNHEY; CDR2 reads SVGAGI. The CDR3 sequence is CASSYSAGSPYEQYF. DNA for the CDR3: TGTGCCAGCAGTTACTCTGCAGGGTCCCCCTACGAGCAGTACTTC.

V gene TRBV28 combines with J gene TRBJ1-5, with unresolved D. There are 15 residues in the CDR3. V was shortened by 1 base and J by 0 bases, with 7 bases between the two germline ends. The germline gives CDR1 MDHEN, CDR2 SYDVKM. The CDR3 loop reads CASSLSVGSNQPQHF. The CDR3 nucleotides read TGTGCCAGCAGTTTATCGGTCGGTAGCAATCAGCCCCAGCATTTT.

The chain is built from TRBV29-1 and TRBJ1-2; the match to TRBD1 covers 7 bases. This CDR3 has 15 amino acids. V shed 6 bases and J 7 bases; nucleotides not matched to a gene: 17. Looked up from germline, CDR1 is SQVTM and CDR2 is ANQGSEA. CDR3 DNA sequence: TGCAGCGTCATGAGCCCTGACAGGGAATGGCCTGGCTACACCTTC. It is translated as CSVMSPDREWPGYTF.